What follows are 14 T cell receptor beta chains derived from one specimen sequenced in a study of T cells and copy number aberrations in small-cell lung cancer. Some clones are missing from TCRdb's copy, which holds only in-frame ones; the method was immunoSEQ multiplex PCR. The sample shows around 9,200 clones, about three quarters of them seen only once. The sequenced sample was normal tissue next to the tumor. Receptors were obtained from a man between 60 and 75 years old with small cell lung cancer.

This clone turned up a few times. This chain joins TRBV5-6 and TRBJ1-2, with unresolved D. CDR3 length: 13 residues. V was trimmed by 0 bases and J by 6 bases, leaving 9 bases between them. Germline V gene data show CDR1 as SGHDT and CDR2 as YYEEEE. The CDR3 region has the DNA TGTGCCAGCAGCTTGGATCGCAGGCATGGCTACACCTTC. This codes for CASSLDRRHGYTF.

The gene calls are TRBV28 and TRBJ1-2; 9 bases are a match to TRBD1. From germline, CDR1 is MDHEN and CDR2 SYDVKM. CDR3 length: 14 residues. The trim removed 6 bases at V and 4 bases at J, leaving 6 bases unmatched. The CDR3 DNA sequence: TGTGCCAGCAGAAGGGGGACAGGGCGCTATGGCTACACCTTC. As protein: CASRRGTGRYGYTF.

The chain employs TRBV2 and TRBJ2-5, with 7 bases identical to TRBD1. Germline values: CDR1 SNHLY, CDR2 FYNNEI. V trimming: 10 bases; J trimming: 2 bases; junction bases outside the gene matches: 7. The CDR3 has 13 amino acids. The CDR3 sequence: CATYRDRQETQYF. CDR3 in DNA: TGTGCCACCTACCGGGACAGACAAGAGACCCAGTACTTC.

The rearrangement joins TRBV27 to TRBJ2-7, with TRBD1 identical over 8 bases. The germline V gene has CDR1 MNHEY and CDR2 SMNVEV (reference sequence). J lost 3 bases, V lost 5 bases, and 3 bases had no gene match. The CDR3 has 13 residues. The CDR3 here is CASSPGQGYEQYF. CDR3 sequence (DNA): TGTGCCAGCAGTCCAGGACAGGGCTACGAGCAGTACTTC.

The CDR3 region is CASSPMPDTNYGYTF. CDR3 DNA: TGCGCCAGCAGCCCGATGCCGGACACGAACTATGGCTACACCTTC. The chain has TRBV5-1 and TRBJ1-2, with D possibly TRBD1 on 5 matching bases. This CDR3 has 15 residues. Trimming left V 4 bases short and J 2 bases short, with 15 bases between. Germline-derived CDR1 and CDR2 are SGHRS and YFSETQ. Supplemented by reference TRBV5-1 and TRBJ1-2, the full variable domain reads KAGVTQTPRYLIKTRGQQVTLSCSPISGHRSVSWYQQTPGQGLQFLFEYFSETQRNKGNFPGRFSGRQFSNSRSEMNVSTLELGDSALYLCASSPMPDTNYGYTFGSGTRLTVV.

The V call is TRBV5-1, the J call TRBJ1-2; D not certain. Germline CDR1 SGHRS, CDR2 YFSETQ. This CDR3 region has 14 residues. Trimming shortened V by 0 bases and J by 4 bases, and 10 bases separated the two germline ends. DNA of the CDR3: TGCGCCAGCAGCTTGGGAGACGGACCCTATGGCTACACCTTC. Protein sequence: CASSLGDGPYGYTF.

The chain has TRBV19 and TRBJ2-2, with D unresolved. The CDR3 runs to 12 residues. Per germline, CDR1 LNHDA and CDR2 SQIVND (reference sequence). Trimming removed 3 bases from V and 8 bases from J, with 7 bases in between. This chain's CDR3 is CASSMSAGELFF. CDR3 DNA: TGTGCCAGTAGTATGTCGGCAGGGGAGCTGTTTTTT.

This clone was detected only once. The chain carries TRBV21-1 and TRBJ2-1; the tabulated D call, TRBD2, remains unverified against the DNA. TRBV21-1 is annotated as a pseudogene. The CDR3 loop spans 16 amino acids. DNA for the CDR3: TGTGCCAGCAGCAAAGGTAGGACTCGCTCCTACAATGAGCAGTTCTTC. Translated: CASSKGRTRSYNEQFF.

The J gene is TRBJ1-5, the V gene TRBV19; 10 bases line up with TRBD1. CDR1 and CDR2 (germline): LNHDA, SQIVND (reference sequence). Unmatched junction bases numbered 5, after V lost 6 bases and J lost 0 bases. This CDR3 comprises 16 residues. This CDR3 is CASRDRGRSSNQPQHF. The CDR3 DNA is TGTGCCAGTAGGGACAGGGGGAGGAGTAGCAATCAGCCCCAGCATTTT.

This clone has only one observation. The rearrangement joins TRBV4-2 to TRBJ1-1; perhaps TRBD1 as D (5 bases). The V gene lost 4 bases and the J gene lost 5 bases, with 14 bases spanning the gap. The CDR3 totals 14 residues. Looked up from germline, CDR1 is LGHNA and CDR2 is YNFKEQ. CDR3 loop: CASSPTPGRTEAFF. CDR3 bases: TGTGCCAGCAGCCCCACCCCAGGGCGTACTGAAGCTTTCTTT.

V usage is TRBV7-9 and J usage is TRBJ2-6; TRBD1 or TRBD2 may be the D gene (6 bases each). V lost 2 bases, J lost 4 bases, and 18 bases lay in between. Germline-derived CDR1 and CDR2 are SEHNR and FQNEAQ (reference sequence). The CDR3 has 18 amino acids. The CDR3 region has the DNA TGTGCCAGCAGCTTACGGGTGGGGGGCGCAGAAGGGGCCAACGTCCTGACTTTC. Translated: CASSLRVGGAEGANVLTF.

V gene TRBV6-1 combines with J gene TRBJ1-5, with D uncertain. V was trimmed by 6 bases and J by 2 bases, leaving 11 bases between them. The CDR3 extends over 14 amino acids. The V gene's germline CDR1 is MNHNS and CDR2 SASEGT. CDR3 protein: CASSHLLRNQPQHF. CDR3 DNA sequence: TGTGCCAGCAGCCACCTGCTCCGCAATCAGCCCCAGCATTTT.

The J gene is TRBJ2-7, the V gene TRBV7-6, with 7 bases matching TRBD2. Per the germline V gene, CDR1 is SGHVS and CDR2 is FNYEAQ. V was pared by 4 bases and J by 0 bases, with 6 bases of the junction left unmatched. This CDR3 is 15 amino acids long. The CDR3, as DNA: TGTGCCAGCAGCTCCCAAGCGGGAAGCTCCTACGAGCAGTACTTC. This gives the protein CASSSQAGSSYEQYF.

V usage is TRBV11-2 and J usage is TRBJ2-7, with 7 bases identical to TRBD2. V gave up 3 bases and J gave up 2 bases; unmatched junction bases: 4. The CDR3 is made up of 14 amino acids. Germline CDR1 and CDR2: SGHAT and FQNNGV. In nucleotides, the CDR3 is TGTGCCAGCAGCTTCGCGGGAGTGACCTACGAGCAGTACTTC. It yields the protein CASSFAGVTYEQYF.